This T cell receptor beta chain comes out of a study of PD-1 blockade in mismatch repair-deficient tumors. A word on this clone: The antigen remains unidentified.

From germline, CDR1 is SGHAT and CDR2 FQNNGV. The CDR3 consists of 14 residues. V lost 2 bases to trimming and J lost 3 bases, with 10 bases between them. Specified time point: roughly ten-day in vitro stimulation with candidate neoantigen peptide 6. A few pembrolizumab responders had their TCRs sequenced. Cells were stimulated roughly 10 days with each of 7 or 8 ELISpot-reactive neoantigens. TCRdb's table, derived via immunoSEQ multiplex PCR, lists solely in-frame clones and lacks some. In the table there are roughly 15,000 clones, 86% of which are singletons. The clonotype was recovered from an adult with mismatch repair-deficient cancer. The specimen comprised cells cultured in vitro, sampled from a patient treated with pembrolizumab. The J gene is TRBJ2-5, the V gene TRBV11-2, with D perhaps TRBD2 (5 bases). CDR3 nucleotide sequence: TGTGCCAGCAGCTTATACCGGGGAGAAGAGACCCAGTACTTC. Its translation is CASSLYRGEETQYF. The variable domain in full, completed from reference TRBV11-2 and TRBJ2-5, reads EAGVAQSPRYKIIEKRQSVAFWCNPISGHATLYWYQQILGQGPKLLIQFQNNGVVDDSQLPKDRFSAERLKGVDSTLKIQPAKLEDSAVYLCASSLYRGEETQYFGPGTRLLVL.